The entry below describes one TCR beta chain. This CDR3 has 14 residues. Trimming stripped 1 base from V and 6 bases from J, with 10 bases between. CDR1 SGHNT and CDR2 YYREEE come from the germline V gene (reference sequence). This record comes from a study of blood T cell repertoires in COVID-19. Assay used: immunoSEQ multiplex PCR; TCRdb lists only in-frame clones, some missing. This sample has roughly 250,000 clones, with about 87% found just once. The V and J genes are TRBV5-4 and TRBJ2-2, with D possibly TRBD2 on 6 matching bases. The TCR originated in a woman aged 45 to 65 who had recovered from COVID-19. The material sequenced was PBMCs or T cells enriched from blood (not recorded which). CDR3 bases: TGTGCCAGCAGCTTGCCTAGCGCTGCCGGGGAGCTGTTTTTT. It codes for CASSLPSAAGELFF.